These 24 T cell receptor beta chains came from one sample sequenced in a study of technical replicates of blood from a few donors. Libraries were prepared by immunoSEQ multiplex PCR; TCRdb keeps only in-frame clonotypes and omits some of them. The sample has about 72,000 clones, about 90% seen once. Sequenced sample: T cells isolated from PBMCs. These receptors all stem from a human donor in good health.

V and J are TRBV25-1 and TRBJ1-4; 11 bases are a match to TRBD1. Per the germline V gene, CDR1 is MGHDK and CDR2 is SYGVNS. CDR3 length equals 16 residues. The junction had 8 bases not matched to a gene; V was cut back by 4 bases and J by 7 bases. The CDR3 nucleotides read TGTGCCAGCAGTGGGACAGGGGGCTTTTTTTTTGAAAAACTGTTTTTT. It specifies CASSGTGGFFFEKLFF.

This clone has a handful of counts. The chain combines TRBV7-3 with TRBJ1-5; TRBD1 might be the D (5 bases). Germline V gives CDR1 SGHTA, CDR2 FQGTGA. The CDR3 sequence is 15 residues long. V lost 2 bases to trimming and J lost 2 bases, with 10 bases between them. CDR3 amino acids: CASSLGATGNQPQHF. CDR3 nucleotide sequence: TGTGCCAGCAGCTTAGGGGCAACGGGCAATCAGCCCCAGCATTTT.

This sequence joins TRBV5-1 and TRBJ1-2; TRBD1 agrees at 11 bases. The germline CDR1 and CDR2 sequences are SGHRS and YFSETQ. The CDR3 has 13 residues. V shed 7 bases, J shed 8 bases, and the junction held 7 bases outside the gene matches. CDR3 region: CASFRDRGGGYTF. The CDR3 DNA reads as TGCGCCAGCTTCCGGGACAGGGGGGGCGGCTACACCTTC.

The genes are TRBV10-2 and TRBJ2-1; D is ambiguous. There are 12 residues in the CDR3. Germline lookup yields CDR1 WSHSY and CDR2 SAAADI. Trimming took 5 bases from V and 4 from J, leaving 6 bases between them. For the CDR3, the DNA is TGCGCCAGCAGTTCCCAGTACAATGAGCAGTTCTTC. As protein: CASSSQYNEQFF.

The V and J genes are TRBV6-5 and TRBJ2-6; D possibly corresponds to TRBD2 (5 bases). Germline CDR1 is MNHEY and CDR2 is SVGAGI. The CDR3 totals 15 residues. Trimming pared 6 bases from V and 4 bases from J, leaving 13 bases between. The chain's CDR3 is CASRSSRGGANVLTF. CDR3 nucleotides: TGTGCCAGCAGGAGCTCTAGAGGGGGGGCCAACGTCCTGACTTTC.

V gene TRBV9 combines with J gene TRBJ2-1; TRBD2 matches at 8 bases. Losses at the gene ends were 1 base for V and 9 bases for J; bases not matched to a gene: 12. Germline V gene sequence: CDR1 SGDLS, CDR2 YYNGEE. CDR3 length: 16 residues. The CDR3 coding sequence is TGTGCCAGCAGCGTAATAGGCGGGAGGAAAATCGGTGAGCAGTTCTTC. This translates into CASSVIGGRKIGEQFF.

The CDR3 here is CASSPGQGIYEQYF. In nucleotides, the CDR3 is TGTGCCAGCAGTCCGGGACAGGGCATCTACGAGCAGTACTTC. The chain employs TRBV11-2 and TRBJ2-7; 9 bases line up with TRBD1. CDR3 length equals 14 residues. CDR1 is SGHAT and CDR2 is FQNNGV in the germline V gene. The V gene end was trimmed by 6 bases and the J gene end by 3 bases; junction bases not matched to a gene: 6. The variable domain in full, with the rest retrieved from reference TRBV11-2 and TRBJ2-7, is EAGVAQSPRYKIIEKRQSVAFWCNPISGHATLYWYQQILGQGPKLLIQFQNNGVVDDSQLPKDRFSAERLKGVDSTLKIQPAKLEDSAVYLCASSPGQGIYEQYFGPGTRLTVT.

V gene TRBV19 combines with J gene TRBJ2-2, with a tentative D call TRBD2 (6 bases). Germline loops: CDR1 LNHDA, CDR2 SQIVND (reference sequence). This CDR3 region has 16 residues. Trimming left V 3 bases short and J 3 bases short, with 14 bases between. CDR3 amino acids: CASSIMSGGYTGELFF. DNA of the CDR3: TGTGCCAGTAGTATTATGAGCGGAGGGTACACCGGGGAGCTGTTTTTT.

This chain joins TRBV27 and TRBJ2-5, with 9 bases that match TRBD1. With 6 bases clipped from V and 4 bases from J, the junction kept 9 bases outside the gene matches. CDR3 length equals 15 residues. The germline gives CDR1 MNHEY, CDR2 SMNVEV (reference sequence). CDR3 in DNA: TGTGCCAGCAGGCGAACAGGGGGCCTGGGAGAGACCCAGTACTTC. This sequence encodes CASRRTGGLGETQYF.

The rearrangement links TRBV2 to TRBJ2-3, with D possibly matching TRBD1 (6 bases). The CDR3 is 14 residues long. From germline, CDR1 is SNHLY and CDR2 FYNNEI. Trimming shortened V by 5 bases and J by 4 bases, and 13 bases separated the two germline ends. DNA of the CDR3: TGTGCCAGCAGTTCATCCAGGGGAGCAGATACGCAGTATTTT. It codes for CASSSSRGADTQYF.

The chain joins TRBV10-3 to TRBJ2-4, with D possibly matching TRBD2 (6 bases). Trimming pared 2 bases from V and 8 bases from J, leaving 13 bases between. The CDR3 spans 14 residues. The V gene's germline CDR1 is ENHRY and CDR2 SYGVKD. DNA for the CDR3: TGTGCCATCAGTGAGCCCGCGGAGGGCGACATTCAGTACTTC. This sequence encodes CAISEPAEGDIQYF.

The chain is built from TRBV19 and TRBJ2-1, with a tentative D call TRBD2 (6 bases). Germline CDR1 LNHDA, CDR2 SQIVND (reference sequence). The CDR3 covers 15 residues. V lost 5 bases and J 7 bases, leaving 18 bases between the germline ends. The CDR3 DNA reads TGTGCCAGTAGTTGGCCGGAGGGCCTAAGGAATGAGCAGTTCTTC. It specifies CASSWPEGLRNEQFF.

The chain uses TRBV19 and TRBJ2-7, with D possibly being TRBD2 (5 bases). The germline V and J ends were trimmed by 2 bases and 2 bases, with 7 bases remaining between them. Germline CDR1 and CDR2: LNHDA and SQIVND (reference sequence). CDR3 length: 13 amino acids. Written as DNA, the CDR3 is TGTGCCAGTAGTATAACTAGTACCTACGAGCAGTACTTC. It is translated as CASSITSTYEQYF.

The chain joins TRBV6-1 to TRBJ2-7; 8 nucleotides align to TRBD2. The CDR3 has 14 amino acids. Germline V CDR1 and CDR2: MNHNS, SASEGT. V was clipped by 8 bases and J by 4 bases; unmatched bases: 10. CDR3 sequence (DNA): TGTGCCAGCCTTGTCGGGAGGGCCTCTTACGAGCAGTACTTC. Its protein product is CASLVGRASYEQYF.

The V gene is TRBV2, the J gene TRBJ2-5; possibly TRBD1 for D (5 bases). The CDR3 has 14 residues. V lost 6 bases to trimming and J lost 0 bases, with 11 bases between them. Per the germline V gene, CDR1 is SNHLY and CDR2 is FYNNEI. This CDR3 reads CASRDTPYQETQYF. The CDR3 bases are TGTGCCAGCAGGGACACACCCTACCAAGAGACCCAGTACTTC.

This clone was counted a single time. The chain couples TRBV11-3 to TRBJ2-1; tentative D call: TRBD2 (5 bases). Germline V CDR1 and CDR2: SGHNT, YENEEA. Between the trimmed V and J ends, which lost 8 bases and 5 bases, there was a span of 22 bases. The CDR3 is 16 residues long. CDR3 in DNA: TGTGCCAGCGGAAAACTAGACCCTACGTTTGACAATGAGCAGTTCTTC. Translation: CASGKLDPTFDNEQFF.

The V call is TRBV4-1, the J call TRBJ2-7; D uncertain. The V gene lost 0 bases and the J gene lost 4 bases, with 16 bases spanning the gap. CDR1 and CDR2 from the germline V gene are MGHRA and YSYEKL. There are 16 residues in the CDR3. In DNA, the CDR3 is TGCGCCAGCAGCCAAGATAGCCGGTATATATCTTACGAGCAGTACTTC. Encoded protein: CASSQDSRYISYEQYF.

The CDR3 DNA reads TGTGCCAGCAAAGTAGGCACGCGGGGCTACACCTTC. It yields the protein CASKVGTRGYTF. This rearrangement joins TRBV6-5 to TRBJ1-2; D is ambiguous. The length of the CDR3 is 12 residues. Germline values: CDR1 MNHEY, CDR2 SVGAGI. Trimming removed 7 bases from V and 8 bases from J, with 14 bases in between.

The chain links TRBV7-9 to TRBJ2-3, with no clear D. The germline V gene has CDR1 SEHNR and CDR2 FQNEAQ (reference sequence). The CDR3 is 12 amino acids. V was clipped by 5 bases and J by 6 bases, with 9 bases between them. Written as DNA, the CDR3 is TGTGCCAGCAGCACCCAGGCGGATACGCAGTATTTT. It translates to CASSTQADTQYF.

The chain links TRBV9 to TRBJ2-1; 9 nucleotides match TRBD2. Germline CDR1 reads SGDLS; CDR2 reads YYNGEE. After removal of 2 bases from V and 7 bases from J, the junction contained 10 bases not matched to a gene. This CDR3 has 16 amino acids. The CDR3 protein is CASSVRLAGVTNEQFF. CDR3 nucleotides: TGTGCCAGCAGCGTTCGGTTAGCGGGAGTCACGAATGAGCAGTTCTTC.

Here the CDR3 DNA reads TGCGCCAGCAGCCAAGGATTTAGAGGGAACACTGAAGCTTTCTTT. Translation: CASSQGFRGNTEAFF. The chain is built from TRBV4-1 and TRBJ1-1; D call uncertain. This CDR3 region has 15 residues. The germline V and J ends were trimmed by 1 base and 1 base, with 10 bases remaining between them. The V gene's germline CDR1 is MGHRA and CDR2 YSYEKL.

This clone was found a few times. The chain has TRBV9 and TRBJ1-1; TRBD1 agrees at 9 bases. Germline CDR1 and CDR2: SGDLS and YYNGEE. Unmatched junction bases numbered 4, after V lost 0 bases and J lost 4 bases. The CDR3 covers 15 residues. In nucleotides, the CDR3 is TGTGCCAGCAGCGTAGTAGGGACAGGGACCACTGAAGCTTTCTTT. Residues: CASSVVGTGTTEAFF.

J is TRBJ2-5 and V is TRBV28, with D possibly being TRBD2 (5 bases). This CDR3 region has 13 residues. The V and J ends lost 7 bases and 2 bases respectively, with 11 bases between them. Germline V gives CDR1 MDHEN, CDR2 SYDVKM. In nucleotides, the CDR3 is TGTGCCAGCATAGAGGGCAGACAAGAGACCCAGTACTTC. It encodes CASIEGRQETQYF.

The J gene is TRBJ2-7, the V gene TRBV9; D might be TRBD1 (7 bases). Germline V CDR1 and CDR2: SGDLS, YYNGEE. Trimming pared 3 bases from V and 4 bases from J, leaving 14 bases between. The CDR3 totals 14 residues. CDR3 sequence: CASSGGQEGYEQYF. The CDR3 region has the DNA TGTGCCAGCAGCGGAGGACAGGAGGGGTACGAGCAGTACTTC. Combining the CDR3 with reference TRBV9 and TRBJ2-7 gives the whole variable domain DSGVTQTPKHLITATGQRVTLRCSPRSGDLSVYWYQQSLDQGLQFLIQYYNGEERAKGNILERFSAQQFPDLHSELNLSSLELGDSALYFCASSGGQEGYEQYFGPGTRLTVT.